This TCR beta chain is from a study of long-term antiretroviral therapy in people with HIV. Turning to the study itself: It was about a decade after the earliest samples that the 2015 immediate-ART recommendation appeared. The study's findings and limits: ART-treated samples gained diversity yet remained below transplant donor controls. Controls had broader CDR3 length ranges than HIV repertoires did. Regardless of time point, clones expanded before ART dominated the repertoire.

Regarding this clone: Antigen unknown.

Survey-level resolution applied to immunoSEQ assay v3.0. TCRdb's copy holds only in-frame clones and misses some; the assay was immunoSEQ multiplex PCR. The sample gives about 20,000 clones, approximately 88% of which show up once; around 9% is in the top ten. Germline values: CDR1 MDHEN, CDR2 SYDVKM. The CDR3 covers 12 residues. Trimming removed 6 bases from V and 4 bases from J, with 10 bases in between. The source was unsorted PBMCs, collected 1.2 years after starting antiretroviral therapy. The chain links TRBV28 to TRBJ2-7, with a possible D match to TRBD1 (6 bases). This clonotype was sampled from a woman aged 40 to 50 with HIV. The CDR3 coding sequence is TGTGCCAGCAGCAGACAGGTTTACGAGCAGTACTTC. Protein product: CASSRQVYEQYF. Based on the CDR3 plus reference TRBV28 and TRBJ2-7, the full variable domain is DVKVTQSSRYLVKRTGEKVFLECVQDMDHENMFWYRQDPGLGLRLIYFSYDVKMKEKGDIPEGYSVSREKKERFSLILESASTNQTSMYLCASSRQVYEQYFGPGTRLTVT.